The 32 T cell receptor beta chains given below trace back to one sample, sequenced in a study of pediatric ulcerative colitis. During colonoscopy, one to two rectal pinch biopsies were collected. The protocol was immunoSEQ multiplex PCR, while the TCRdb copy is restricted to in-frame clones and leaves out a portion. The sample consists of some 25,000 clones, approximately 71% of them appearing once. Sequencing was carried out using gut tissue. The source of these receptors is a boy between 10 and 17 years old with severe ulcerative colitis.

The V call is TRBV5-1, the J call TRBJ1-2, with 9 bases aligning to TRBD1. The CDR3 length is 16 residues. Germline trimming cut 4 bases from V and 2 bases from J; bases unmatched to any gene: 9. CDR1 and CDR2 from the germline V gene are SGHRS and YFSETQ. In DNA, the CDR3 is TGCGCCAGCAGCCCTTCGCCGGGACAGGGAAACTATGGCTACACCTTC. Translation: CASSPSPGQGNYGYTF.

The genes are TRBV10-3 and TRBJ2-2; the D is unclear. The V and J ends lost 4 bases and 0 bases respectively, with 3 bases between them. Germline CDR1 reads ENHRY; CDR2 reads SYGVKD. CDR3 length equals 13 residues. The CDR3 sequence: CAISGANTGELFF. The CDR3 DNA reads as TGTGCCATCAGTGGCGCGAACACCGGGGAGCTGTTTTTT.

This chain connects TRBV6-1 to TRBJ1-2; a weak D match, TRBD1 (6 bases). The V end lost 6 bases, the J end lost 4 bases, and 12 bases lay between the germline ends. The CDR3 totals 13 residues. Germline V gene sequence: CDR1 MNHNS, CDR2 SASEGT. CDR3 DNA: TGTGCCAGCAGCCCCGGACAGCTCTATGGCTACACCTTC. It encodes CASSPGQLYGYTF.

The chain has TRBV2 and TRBJ2-7, with D unresolved. Germline values: CDR1 SNHLY, CDR2 FYNNEI. V was shortened by 3 bases and J by 0 bases, with 3 bases between the two germline ends. CDR3 length: 12 amino acids. In DNA, the CDR3 is TGTGCCAGCAGTGACAACTCCTACGAGCAGTACTTC. This translates into CASSDNSYEQYF.

V usage is TRBV6-5 and J usage is TRBJ2-1, with D unresolved. The CDR3 spans 11 residues. The V end lost 2 bases, the J end lost 9 bases, and 5 bases lay between the germline ends. Germline CDR1 reads MNHEY; CDR2 reads SVGAGI. In nucleotides, the CDR3 is TGTGCCAGCAGTTACCAAGGTGAGCAGTTCTTC. It yields the protein CASSYQGEQFF.

This chain uses TRBV18 with TRBJ2-7; a possible D gene is TRBD1 (6 bases). The CDR3 runs 17 residues. Germline V gives CDR1 KGHSH, CDR2 LQKENI. V was shortened by 4 bases and J by 0 bases, with 19 bases between the two germline ends. Here the CDR3 reads CASSHKTTGTFSYEQYF. CDR3 bases: TGTGCCAGCTCACATAAAACCACAGGGACCTTCTCCTACGAGCAGTACTTC.

CDR3 nucleotides: TGTGCCAGCAGCCGGGCCGGGACAGGGAACAATGAGCAGTTCTTC. This sequence encodes CASSRAGTGNNEQFF. V usage is TRBV6-1 and J usage is TRBJ2-1; 9 bases map to TRBD1. Germline CDR1 is MNHNS and CDR2 is SASEGT. The junction had 8 bases not matched to a gene; V was cut back by 6 bases and J by 5 bases. CDR3 length: 15 amino acids.

This chain joins TRBV6-5 and TRBJ2-1; 7 bases are a match to TRBD2. The germline gives CDR1 MNHEY, CDR2 SVGAGI. V dropped 5 bases and J dropped 5; count of bases not matched to a gene: 9. This CDR3 contains 15 residues. CDR3: CASSSGMGGNNEQFF. The CDR3 nucleotides read TGTGCCAGCAGTAGCGGGATGGGGGGGAACAATGAGCAGTTCTTC.

This chain uses TRBV6-1 with TRBJ2-1, with D possibly being TRBD1 or TRBD2 (6 bases each). CDR1 is MNHNS, CDR2 SASEGT, per germline. Between the trimmed V and J ends, which lost 2 bases and 6 bases, there was a span of 17 bases. The CDR3 totals 16 residues. CDR3 loop: CASSEPLTGGVNEQFF. The CDR3 DNA sequence: TGTGCCAGCAGTGAACCCCTGACAGGAGGGGTCAATGAGCAGTTCTTC.

V usage is TRBV19 and J usage is TRBJ1-2, with D hard to call. This CDR3 is 11 amino acids long. The V and J ends lost 3 bases and 10 bases respectively, with 9 bases between them. Germline V lookup: CDR1 LNHDA, CDR2 SQIVND (reference sequence). The CDR3 DNA sequence: TGTGCCAGTAGTATTGGCCAGGACTACACCTTC. It codes for CASSIGQDYTF.

The genes are TRBV6-1 and TRBJ2-1; TRBD1 matches at 7 bases. The CDR3 consists of 17 residues. Losses at the gene ends were 0 bases for V and 1 base for J; bases not matched to a gene: 6. Germline V gives CDR1 MNHNS, CDR2 SASEGT. The CDR3 bases are TGTGCCAGCAGTGAAGCGATGCGACAGGGATCCTACAATGAGCAGTTCTTC. Its translation is CASSEAMRQGSYNEQFF.

In this sample, this clone turned up once. CDR3 sequence (DNA): TGCAGCGTTGAGGGGCGGGAAGGACGCACAGATACGCAGTATTTT. It encodes CSVEGREGRTDTQYF. The V gene is TRBV29-1, the J gene TRBJ2-3; tentatively, D is TRBD2 (6 bases). Trimming removed 3 bases from V and 1 base from J, with 14 bases in between. This CDR3 has 15 amino acids. Germline V lookup: CDR1 SQVTM, CDR2 ANQGSEA.

The chain is built from TRBV4-1 and TRBJ2-1; the D gene is possibly TRBD1 (5 bases). Germline CDR1 reads MGHRA; CDR2 reads YSYEKL. The CDR3 is made up of 14 amino acids. Trimming removed 0 bases from V and 4 bases from J, with 7 bases in between. In nucleotides, the CDR3 is TGCGCCAGCAGCCAAGAGACAGTTTACAATGAGCAGTTCTTC. This gives the protein CASSQETVYNEQFF.

This clone was detected once. The chain employs TRBV7-2 and TRBJ2-7; 7 nucleotides agree with TRBD1. The CDR3 has 14 residues. V lost 0 bases, J lost 4 bases, and 3 bases stayed unmatched. Germline values: CDR1 SGHTA, CDR2 FQGNSA. The CDR3 sequence is CASSLARDRYEQYF. The CDR3 coding sequence is TGTGCCAGCAGCTTAGCTCGGGACAGATACGAGCAGTACTTC.

V and J are TRBV6-5 and TRBJ2-3; D might be TRBD2 (6 bases). Trimming left V 0 bases short and J 5 bases short, with 9 bases between. Germline loops: CDR1 MNHEY, CDR2 SVGAGI. This CDR3 spans 14 amino acids. The CDR3 DNA is TGTGCCAGCAGTTACTCGGAGGGGAGAGATACGCAGTATTTT. Its protein is CASSYSEGRDTQYF.

The gene calls are TRBV10-3 and TRBJ2-1, with 10 bases matching TRBD2. Trimming at V came to 5 bases and at J to 7 bases, leaving 8 bases not matched to a gene. CDR1 ENHRY and CDR2 SYGVKD come from the germline V gene. CDR3 size: 15 residues. CDR3 DNA: TGTGCCATCAGTCCTAGCGGGAGTCAAAGTAATGAGCAGTTCTTC. Amino acids: CAISPSGSQSNEQFF.

V usage is TRBV7-6 and J usage is TRBJ2-1, with D uncertain. The CDR3 is 13 amino acids. Germline-derived CDR1 and CDR2 are SGHVS and FNYEAQ. V was shortened by 0 bases and J by 8 bases, with 8 bases between the two germline ends. The DNA of the CDR3 is TGTGCCAGCAGCTTAGCGGCGGCACATGAGCAGTTCTTC. This gives the protein CASSLAAAHEQFF.

The chain joins TRBV6-6 to TRBJ2-1; TRBD2 matches at 7 bases. Germline CDR1 and CDR2: MNHNY and SVGAGI (reference sequence). Trimming removed 3 bases from V and 10 bases from J; junction bases left unmatched: 9. The CDR3 extends over 14 amino acids. The CDR3 coding sequence is TGTGCCAGCAGTTATGAAGCGGGAACTGGGGAGCAGTTCTTC. It yields the protein CASSYEAGTGEQFF.

The chain links TRBV11-2 to TRBJ1-4; D unclear. V was clipped by 1 base and J by 3 bases, with 12 bases between them. The CDR3 sequence is 16 residues long. Germline assignment: CDR1 SGHAT and CDR2 FQNNGV. The CDR3 region is CASSLVPFLANEKLFF. CDR3 DNA: TGTGCCAGCAGCTTAGTCCCTTTTCTCGCTAATGAAAAACTGTTTTTT.

The V gene is TRBV6-1, the J gene TRBJ1-1, with TRBD1 as a possible D gene (6 bases). V gave up 6 bases and J gave up 2 bases, with 13 bases separating them. This CDR3 is built from 14 residues. In germline, CDR1 is MNHNS, CDR2 SASEGT. The CDR3 here is CASRSGAINTEAFF. The DNA of the CDR3 is TGTGCCAGCAGGTCAGGGGCTATTAACACTGAAGCTTTCTTT.

The gene calls are TRBV10-1 and TRBJ2-1, with TRBD2 matching over 15 bases. V gave up 2 bases and J gave up 8 bases; unmatched junction bases: 4. The CDR3 totals 16 residues. Looked up from germline, CDR1 is WNHNN and CDR2 is SYGVQD (reference sequence). Here the CDR3 reads CASSEGRTSGRDEQFF. In DNA, the CDR3 is TGCGCCAGCAGTGAGGGTAGGACTAGCGGGAGGGATGAGCAGTTCTTC.

The V and J genes are TRBV10-3 and TRBJ2-1, with 7 bases lining up with TRBD2. Germline CDR1 reads ENHRY; CDR2 reads SYGVKD. The V and J ends lost 3 bases and 8 bases, in that order; junction bases with no gene match: 22. The length of the CDR3 is 19 residues. This CDR3 reads CAISDQGTRRLAAHHEQFF. DNA of the CDR3: TGTGCCATCAGTGACCAAGGGACCCGGAGACTAGCTGCCCACCATGAGCAGTTCTTC.

The chain uses TRBV18 and TRBJ2-1, with TRBD2 identical over 13 bases. The CDR3 contains 15 residues. CDR1 is KGHSH, CDR2 LQKENI, per germline. V trimming: 6 bases; J trimming: 7 bases; junction bases outside the gene matches: 6. CDR3 nucleotide sequence: TGTGCCAGCTCTGTCGGGACTAGCGGGATGAATGAGCAGTTCTTC. Amino acid sequence: CASSVGTSGMNEQFF.

This CDR3 is CASSQDGGTSGEQFF. The DNA of the CDR3 is TGTGCCAGCAGCCAAGATGGGGGAACAAGCGGTGAGCAGTTCTTC. The rearrangement joins TRBV14 to TRBJ2-1; D could derive from TRBD1 or TRBD2 (5 bases each). The ends were cut back, 0 bases at V and 9 bases at J, with 15 bases in the middle. Germline V gene data show CDR1 as SGHDN and CDR2 as FVKESK. This CDR3 contains 15 residues.

The gene calls are TRBV7-2 and TRBJ1-1; no definite D call. V lost 3 bases to trimming and J lost 3 bases, with 8 bases between them. The germline CDR1 and CDR2 sequences are SGHTA and FQGNSA. The CDR3 has 13 amino acids. CDR3 protein: CASSFRADTEAFF. DNA of the CDR3: TGTGCCAGCAGCTTCCGGGCCGACACTGAAGCTTTCTTT.

This clone came up once. The CDR3 sequence is CASSESERSTDTQYF. The CDR3, as DNA: TGCGCCAGCAGTGAGTCGGAGCGAAGCACAGATACGCAGTATTTT. This chain uses TRBV10-2 with TRBJ2-3; D remains unclear. The V gene lost 0 bases and the J gene lost 0 bases, with 7 bases spanning the gap. The CDR3 loop spans 15 amino acids. In germline, CDR1 is WSHSY, CDR2 SAAADI.

This clone has a handful of counts. The gene calls are TRBV5-1 and TRBJ2-3, with 7 bases matching TRBD2. The ends lost 0 bases at V and 2 bases at J; junction bases unmatched: 6. CDR3 length: 16 residues. From germline, CDR1 is SGHRS and CDR2 YFSETQ. The CDR3 reads CASSLASGSHTDTQYF. Written as DNA, the CDR3 is TGCGCCAGCAGCTTGGCTAGCGGCTCCCACACAGATACGCAGTATTTT.

The chain combines TRBV5-8 with TRBJ1-5; the D gene is possibly TRBD1 (5 bases). The V and J ends lost 4 bases and 2 bases respectively, with 16 bases between them. The germline gives CDR1 SGHTS, CDR2 YDEGEE. CDR3 size: 16 residues. In DNA, the CDR3 is TGTGCCAGCAGCGGTGGGCCCGGAGGGGGCAATCAGCCCCAGCATTTT. Translation: CASSGGPGGGNQPQHF.

The chain links TRBV29-1 to TRBJ1-2; no clear D. Between the trimmed V and J ends, which lost 3 bases and 8 bases, there was a span of 13 bases. CDR3 length: 12 amino acids. CDR1 is SQVTM, CDR2 ANQGSEA, per germline. CDR3 residues: CSVDGGEGGYTF. As DNA, the CDR3 is TGCAGCGTTGACGGCGGGGAGGGCGGCTACACCTTC.

This clone has a single count. The chain has TRBV7-6 and TRBJ2-2; 12 bases align to TRBD2. Trimming removed 1 base from V and 6 bases from J; junction bases left unmatched: 12. The CDR3 sequence is 19 residues long. From germline, CDR1 is SGHVS and CDR2 FNYEAQ. CDR3 coding DNA: TGTGCCAGCAGCTTAGGCCTAGCGGGAGGGCGAAGGGACCCCGGGGAGCTGTTTTTT. This sequence encodes CASSLGLAGGRRDPGELFF.

In the case of this clone: Different DNA sequences within this sample yield the same CDR3. The CDR3, as DNA: TGTGCCAGCTCACCACGGGGAGGGCAAGAGACCCAGTACTTC. This encodes CASSPRGGQETQYF. The chain couples TRBV18 to TRBJ2-5, with 7 nucleotides matching TRBD2. The CDR3 covers 14 residues. Germline lookup yields CDR1 KGHSH and CDR2 LQKENI. V was pared by 1 base and J by 2 bases, with 1 base of the junction left unmatched.

This CDR3 is CASSLAQVGEQYF. As DNA, the CDR3 is TGTGCCAGCAGCTTAGCGCAGGTGGGGGAGCAGTACTTC. The genes are TRBV11-1 and TRBJ2-7; no clear D. This CDR3 is 13 amino acids long. Germline assignment: CDR1 SGHAT and CDR2 FQDESV (reference sequence). V was shortened by 0 bases and J by 7 bases, with 10 bases between the two germline ends.